The clone carrying this T cell receptor (beta chain) came up once. These data originate in a study of blood T cell repertoires in COVID-19. Data came from immunoSEQ multiplex PCR; TCRdb stores just in-frame clones and leaves some out. The sample contains 80,000 or so clones, roughly 89% of which appear only once. CDR1 SGHTA and CDR2 FQGNSA come from the germline V gene. This CDR3 contains 17 residues. The V gene end was trimmed by 4 bases and the J gene end by 6 bases; junction bases not matched to a gene: 9. The receptor's source is a man between 45 and 60 years old with acute or convalescent COVID-19. The genes are TRBV7-2 and TRBJ2-1; 13 bases line up with TRBD2. Material for sequencing was peripheral blood. Here the CDR3 reads CASSSRITSGRANEQFF. The CDR3 DNA reads TGTGCCAGCAGCTCCCGAATAACTAGCGGGAGGGCCAATGAGCAGTTCTTC.